This TCR beta chain was recovered during a study of cytomegalovirus exposure and HLA in healthy donors. Study details: Earlier findings included over 90 million unique TCR beta sequences obtained from about 170 million T cells. Broader study findings: Across HLA loci, a later analysis found differing TCR association rates, with DRB1 most and HLA-C fewest. The authors later linked a missense DCLRE1C variant to TCR beta V- and J-gene trimming.

In the PCR, 60 Vbeta and 13 Jbeta primers were used. The protocol was immunoSEQ multiplex PCR, while the TCRdb copy is restricted to in-frame clones and leaves out a portion. This sample contains about 75,000 clones. Per germline, CDR1 SEHNR and CDR2 FQNEAQ (reference sequence). V was pared by 7 bases and J by 9 bases, with 9 bases of the junction left unmatched. The CDR3 has 13 amino acids. Points on this clone: Its antigen is unidentified.

The receptor was isolated from a man younger than 35 in good health and CMV-seropositive. The source material was PBMCs. The chain couples TRBV7-9 to TRBJ2-1; 7 nucleotides align to TRBD2. As DNA, the CDR3 is TGTGCCAGCATCCCGGGGGGAGTGGGTGAGCAGTTCTTC. This codes for CASIPGGVGEQFF.